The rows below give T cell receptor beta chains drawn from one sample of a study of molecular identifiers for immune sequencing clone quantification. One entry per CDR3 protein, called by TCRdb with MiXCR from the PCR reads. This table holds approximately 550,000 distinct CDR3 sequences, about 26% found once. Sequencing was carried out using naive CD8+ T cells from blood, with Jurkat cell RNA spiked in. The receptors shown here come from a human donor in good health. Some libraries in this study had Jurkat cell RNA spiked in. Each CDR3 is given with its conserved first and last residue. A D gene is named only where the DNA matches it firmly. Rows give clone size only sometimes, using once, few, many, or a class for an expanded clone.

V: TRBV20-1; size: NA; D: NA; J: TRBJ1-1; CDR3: CSARGAVSGTEAFF; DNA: TGCAGTGCTAGAGGAGCAGTCTCTGGCACTGAAGCTTTCTTT
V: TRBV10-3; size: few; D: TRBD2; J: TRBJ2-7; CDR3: CAISEPSGGYEQYF; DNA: TGTGCCATCAGTGAGCCTAGCGGGGGCTACGAGCAGTACTTC
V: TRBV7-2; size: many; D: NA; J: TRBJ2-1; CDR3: CASSLGYNEQFF; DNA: TGTGCCAGCAGCTTAGGGTACAATGAGCAGTTCTTC
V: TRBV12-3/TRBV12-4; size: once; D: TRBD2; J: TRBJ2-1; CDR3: CASSSLMGGPGEQSF; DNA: TGTGCCAGCAGTTCTCTGATGGGAGGGCCTGGAGAGCAGTCCTTC
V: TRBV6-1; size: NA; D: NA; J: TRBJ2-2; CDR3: CASSALVGSRTGELFF; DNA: TGTGCCAGCAGTGCCTTGGTCGGGTCTCGCACCGGGGAGCTGTTTTTT
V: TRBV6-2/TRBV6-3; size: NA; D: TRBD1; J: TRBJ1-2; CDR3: CASRTQGARDNGYTF; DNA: TGTGCCAGCAGAACACAGGGGGCGCGAGACAATGGCTACACCTTC
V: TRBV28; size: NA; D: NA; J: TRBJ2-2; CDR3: CASSLTARWSGRTDTGELFF; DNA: TGTGCCAGCAGTTTGACAGCCCGGTGGTCAGGCCGAACGGACACCGGGGAGCTGTTTTTT
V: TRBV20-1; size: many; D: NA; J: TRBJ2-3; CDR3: CSASLVDTDTQYF; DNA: TGCAGTGCTAGTTTGGTAGACACAGATACGCAGTATTTT
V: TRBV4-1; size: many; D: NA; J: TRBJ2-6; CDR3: CASSQVQGLISGANVLTF; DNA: TGCGCCAGCAGCCAAGTTCAGGGATTAATCTCTGGGGCCAACGTCCTGACTTTC
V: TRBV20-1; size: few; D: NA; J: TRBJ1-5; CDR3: CSARDQAGRGNQPQHF; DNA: TGCAGTGCTAGAGATCAGGCGGGCAGGGGCAATCAGCCCCAGCATTTT
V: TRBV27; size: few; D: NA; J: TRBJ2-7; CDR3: CASGTMADEQYF; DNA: TGTGCCAGCGGTACAATGGCGGACGAGCAGTACTTC
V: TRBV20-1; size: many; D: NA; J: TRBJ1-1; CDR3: CSAREKRTEAFF; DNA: TGCAGTGCTAGAGAGAAGCGTACTGAAGCTTTCTTT
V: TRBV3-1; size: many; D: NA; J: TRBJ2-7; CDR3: CASSPTLGDEQYF; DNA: TGTGCCAGCAGCCCGACGCTGGGAGACGAGCAGTACTTC
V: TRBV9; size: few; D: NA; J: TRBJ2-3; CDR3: CASSVTNTQYF; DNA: TGTGCCAGCAGCGTTACAAATACGCAGTATTTT
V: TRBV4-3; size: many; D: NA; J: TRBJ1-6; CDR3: CASSQDSDSLNSPLHF; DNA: TGCGCCAGCAGCCAAGATTCCGACAGCCTTAATTCACCCCTCCACTTT
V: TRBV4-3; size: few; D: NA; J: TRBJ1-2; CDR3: CASSRDGAGLTNYGYTF; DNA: TGCGCCAGCAGCCGAGACGGGGCGGGCCTTACTAACTATGGCTACACCTTC
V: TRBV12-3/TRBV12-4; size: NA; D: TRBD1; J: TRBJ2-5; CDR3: CASSPGQGAWDQETQHF; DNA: TGTGCCAGCAGTCCAGGACAGGGGGCGTGGGATCAAGAGACCCAGCACTTC
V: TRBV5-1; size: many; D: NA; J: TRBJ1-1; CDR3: CASSPGDTEAFF; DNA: TGCGCCAGCAGCCCGGGGGACACTGAAGCTTTCTTT
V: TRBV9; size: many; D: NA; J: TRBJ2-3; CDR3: CASSGGRVTDTQYF; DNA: TGTGCCAGCAGCGGGGGAAGGGTGACAGATACGCAGTATTTT
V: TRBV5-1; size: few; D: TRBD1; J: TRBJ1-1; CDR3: CASSLKQGTNTEAFF; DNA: TGCGCCAGCAGCTTGAAACAGGGGACGAACACTGAAGCTTTCTTT
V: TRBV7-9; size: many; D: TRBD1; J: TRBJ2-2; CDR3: CASSSGTGLPGELFF; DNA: TGTGCCAGCAGCTCCGGGACAGGACTCCCCGGGGAGCTGTTTTTT
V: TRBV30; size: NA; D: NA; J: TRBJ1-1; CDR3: CAWSDGQSSTEAFF; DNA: TGTGCCTGGAGTGACGGACAGAGTAGTACTGAAGCTTTCTTT
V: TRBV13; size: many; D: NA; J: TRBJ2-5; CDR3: CASSLDRITQYF; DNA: TGTGCCAGCAGCTTAGATAGGATCACCCAGTACTTC
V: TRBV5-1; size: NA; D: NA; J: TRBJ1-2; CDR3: CASSLDVSYGYTF; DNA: TGCGCCAGCAGCTTGGACGTCAGCTATGGCTACACCTTC
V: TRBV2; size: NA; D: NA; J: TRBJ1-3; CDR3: CASSVGLTLDSSGNTIYF; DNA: TGTGCCAGCAGTGTTGGGCTAACCCTTGACTCCTCTGGAAACACCATATATTTT
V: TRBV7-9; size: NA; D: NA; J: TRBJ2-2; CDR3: CASSLASQMNTGELFF; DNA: TGTGCCAGCAGCTTAGCTTCGCAGATGAACACCGGGGAGCTGTTTTTT
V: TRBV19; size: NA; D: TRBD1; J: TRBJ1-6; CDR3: CASGETGGVNSPLHF; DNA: TGTGCCAGTGGGGAAACAGGGGGCGTGAATTCACCCCTCCACTTT
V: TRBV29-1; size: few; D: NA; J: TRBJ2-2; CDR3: CSVTLNTGELFF; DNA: TGCAGCGTGACATTGAACACCGGGGAGCTGTTTTTT
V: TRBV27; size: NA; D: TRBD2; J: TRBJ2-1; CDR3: CASSLSGLAGLNEQFF; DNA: TGTGCCAGCAGTTTATCGGGACTAGCGGGACTCAATGAGCAGTTCTTC
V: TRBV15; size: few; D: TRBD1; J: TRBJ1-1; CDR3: CATSINRGRNTEAFF; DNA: TGTGCCACCAGCATAAACAGGGGGCGGAACACTGAAGCTTTCTTT
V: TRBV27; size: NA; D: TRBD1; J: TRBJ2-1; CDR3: CASSRQGANNEQFF; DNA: TGTGCCAGCAGTCGCCAGGGGGCAAACAATGAGCAGTTCTTC
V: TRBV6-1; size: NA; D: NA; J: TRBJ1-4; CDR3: CASRGLGGYTTNEKLFF; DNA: TGTGCCAGCCGTGGGCTAGGGGGATATACAACTAATGAAAAACTGTTTTTT
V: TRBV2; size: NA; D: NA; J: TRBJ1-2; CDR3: CASGGTSGYGYTF; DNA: TGTGCCAGCGGGGGGACTTCGGGCTATGGCTACACCTTC
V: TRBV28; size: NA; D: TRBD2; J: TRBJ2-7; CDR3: CASSPRASGRSEQYF; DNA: TGTGCCAGCAGTCCCCGGGCGAGCGGGAGAAGCGAGCAGTACTTC
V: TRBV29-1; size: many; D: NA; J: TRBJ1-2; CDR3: CSVESKGSHYGYTF; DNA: TGCAGCGTTGAATCTAAAGGATCCCACTATGGCTACACCTTC
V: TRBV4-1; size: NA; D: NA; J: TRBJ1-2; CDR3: CASSHPGTNYGYTF; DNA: TGCGCCAGCAGCCACCCCGGGACGAACTATGGCTACACCTTC
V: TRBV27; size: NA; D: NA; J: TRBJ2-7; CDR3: CASSYREGYEQYF; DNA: TGTGCCAGCAGTTACAGGGAAGGCTACGAGCAGTACTTC
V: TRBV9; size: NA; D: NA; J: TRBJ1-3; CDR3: CASSADGNSGNTIYF; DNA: TGTGCCAGCAGCGCAGACGGCAACTCTGGAAACACCATATATTTT
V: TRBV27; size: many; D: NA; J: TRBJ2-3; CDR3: CVSSPVGATTDTQYF; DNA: TGTGTCTCCTCTCCGGTTGGGGCTACCACAGATACGCAGTATTTT
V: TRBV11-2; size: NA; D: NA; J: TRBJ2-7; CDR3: CASTYRVSDEQYF; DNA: TGTGCCAGCACCTATAGGGTCAGCGACGAGCAGTACTTC
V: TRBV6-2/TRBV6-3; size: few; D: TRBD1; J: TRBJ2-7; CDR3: CASSSTGKQYF; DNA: TGTGCCAGCAGTTCGACAGGGAAGCAGTACTTC
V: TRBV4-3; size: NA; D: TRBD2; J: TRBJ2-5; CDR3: CASSQETGGSKTQYF; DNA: TGCGCCAGCAGCCAAGAGACCGGGGGGTCGAAGACCCAGTACTTC
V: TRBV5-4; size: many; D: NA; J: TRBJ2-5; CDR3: CASSLWTDQETQYF; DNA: TGTGCCAGCAGCTTGTGGACAGACCAAGAGACCCAGTACTTC
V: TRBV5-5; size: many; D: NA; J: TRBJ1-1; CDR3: CASSGAGTPSTEAFF; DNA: TGTGCCAGCAGCGGAGCCGGGACACCGAGCACTGAAGCTTTCTTT
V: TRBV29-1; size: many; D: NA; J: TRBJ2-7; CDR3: CSVEASSDGSYYEQYF; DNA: TGCAGCGTTGAAGCTAGCTCGGACGGAAGCTACTACGAGCAGTACTTC
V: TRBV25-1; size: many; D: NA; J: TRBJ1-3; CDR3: CASIGKNTIYF; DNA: TGTGCCAGCATAGGGAAAAACACCATATATTTT
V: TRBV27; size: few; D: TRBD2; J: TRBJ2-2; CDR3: CASSITSSGRSTGELFF; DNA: TGTGCCAGCAGTATTACCAGTAGCGGGAGGAGCACCGGGGAGCTGTTTTTT
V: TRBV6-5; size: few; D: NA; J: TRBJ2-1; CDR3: CASRLVAYNEQFF; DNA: TGTGCCAGCAGGCTAGTAGCCTACAATGAGCAGTTCTTC
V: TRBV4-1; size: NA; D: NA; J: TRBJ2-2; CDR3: CASSQDRGGGELFF; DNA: TGCGCCAGCAGCCAAGATCGCGGAGGTGGGGAGCTGTTTTTT
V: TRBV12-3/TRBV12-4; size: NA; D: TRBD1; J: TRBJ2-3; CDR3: CASSWANTGGVADTQYF; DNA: TGTGCCAGCAGTTGGGCTAATACAGGGGGAGTGGCAGATACGCAGTATTTT
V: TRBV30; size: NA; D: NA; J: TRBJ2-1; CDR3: CAWSFLAWNEQFF; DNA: TGTGCCTGGAGTTTCCTAGCTTGGAATGAGCAGTTCTTC
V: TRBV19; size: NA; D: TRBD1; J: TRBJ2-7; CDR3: CASSIGDRGLGEQYF; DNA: TGTGCCAGTTCTATAGGGGACAGGGGTCTCGGAGAGCAGTACTTC
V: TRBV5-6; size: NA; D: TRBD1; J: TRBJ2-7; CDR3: CASSRRDRGIPEQYF; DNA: TGTGCCAGCAGCCGACGGGACAGGGGTATTCCCGAGCAGTACTTC
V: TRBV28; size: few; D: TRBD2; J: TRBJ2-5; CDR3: CASSFPHPLRGGSRETQYF; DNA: TGTGCCAGCAGTTTCCCCCACCCCCTTAGGGGCGGGAGTCGAGAGACCCAGTACTTC
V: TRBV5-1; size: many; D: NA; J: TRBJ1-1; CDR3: CASSLAGATTEAFF; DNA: TGCGCCAGCAGCTTGGCCGGGGCAACCACTGAAGCTTTCTTT
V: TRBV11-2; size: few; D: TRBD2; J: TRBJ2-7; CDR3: CASSLGWGGSYEQYF; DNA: TGTGCCAGCAGCTTAGGGTGGGGGGGGAGCTACGAGCAGTACTTC
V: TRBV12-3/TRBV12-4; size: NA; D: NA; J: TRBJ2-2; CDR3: CASSSVGTGELFF; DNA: TGTGCCAGCAGTTCGGTCGGCACCGGGGAGCTGTTTTTT
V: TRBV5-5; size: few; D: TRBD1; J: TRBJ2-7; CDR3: CASSLPMRSLGTGVGEQYF; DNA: TGTGCCAGCAGCTTGCCCATGAGATCTTTAGGGACAGGGGTTGGCGAGCAGTACTTC
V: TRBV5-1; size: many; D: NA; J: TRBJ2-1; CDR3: CASSYTGYNEQFF; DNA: TGCGCCAGCAGCTATACAGGGTACAATGAGCAGTTCTTC
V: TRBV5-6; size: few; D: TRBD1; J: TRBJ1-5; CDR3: CASSVGQGGQPQHF; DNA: TGTGCCAGCAGCGTAGGACAGGGAGGACAGCCCCAGCATTTT